The sequence of this T cell receptor (beta chain) was determined in a study of cytomegalovirus exposure and HLA in healthy donors. V trimming: 2 bases; J trimming: 8 bases; junction bases outside the gene matches: 11. The CDR3 spans 16 residues. The V gene's germline CDR1 is MNHEY and CDR2 SMNVEV (reference sequence). This clone has more than one count but fewer than ten. Its antigen is currently unknown. Vbeta (60) and Jbeta (13) primers were used in the PCR. The repertoire was sequenced with immunoSEQ multiplex PCR; TCRdb's copy has only in-frame clones and lacks some. The sample consists of under 200,000 clones, around four fifths of them appearing once. Study observations and caveats: The study found most TCR sequences rare, yet found some public TCRs in many donors.

The J gene is TRBJ1-2, the V gene TRBV27; 10 bases agree with TRBD1. The material sequenced was PBMCs. The receptor comes from a young man in good health and CMV-seronegative. This CDR3 is CASSLTTGGVPPGYTF. The CDR3 bases are TGTGCCAGCAGTTTAACGACAGGGGGCGTACCTCCGGGCTACACCTTC.